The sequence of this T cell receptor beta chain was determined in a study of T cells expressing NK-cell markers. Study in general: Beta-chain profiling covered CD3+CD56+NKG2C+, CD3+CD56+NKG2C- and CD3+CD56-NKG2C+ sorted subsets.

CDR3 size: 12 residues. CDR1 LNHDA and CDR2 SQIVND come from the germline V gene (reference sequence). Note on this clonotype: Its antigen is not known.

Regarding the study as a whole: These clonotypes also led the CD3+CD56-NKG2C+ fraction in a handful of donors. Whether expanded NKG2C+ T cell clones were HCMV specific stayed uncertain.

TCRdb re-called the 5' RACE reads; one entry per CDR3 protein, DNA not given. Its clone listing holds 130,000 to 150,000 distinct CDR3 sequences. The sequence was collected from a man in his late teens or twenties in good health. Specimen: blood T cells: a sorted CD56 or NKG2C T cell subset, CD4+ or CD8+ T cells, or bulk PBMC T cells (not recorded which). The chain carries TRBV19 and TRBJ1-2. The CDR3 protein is CASSPETEGYTF.